The clone carrying this T cell receptor beta chain has ten or more counts. The antigen is not known. One entry per CDR3 protein results from TCRdb running MiXCR on the 5' RACE reads. This table has 350,000 to 500,000 distinct CDR3 sequences, 18% appearing once. This entry belongs to a study of identical twins. There are 16 residues in the CDR3. Germline V gives CDR1 SGHVS, CDR2 FQNEAQ. With V trimmed by 7 bases and J by 5 bases, 9 bases remained unmatched. Regarding the study as a whole: Memory repertoires lacked the insertion deficit that abundant cord blood beta clonotypes showed. Possibly, invariant MAIT and iNKT cells partly confounded zero-insertion analyses. A cross-sectional statistical analysis, not follow-up of the same donors, supported the conclusions.

This receptor was identified in a man between 45 and 60 years old in good health. The source material was naive T cells sorted from blood. The rearrangement links TRBV7-8 to TRBJ2-5, with 14 bases lining up with TRBD2. The CDR3 sequence: CASNRRLAGGLETQYF. The CDR3 DNA sequence: TGTGCCAGCAACCGACGACTAGCGGGGGGGCTGGAGACCCAGTACTTC.